This entry lists 5 T cell receptor beta chains sequenced from one sample in a study of T-cell memory formation after mild COVID-19. One entry per CDR3 protein, called by TCRdb with MiXCR from the 5' RACE reads. Among roughly 410,000 distinct CDR3 sequences, 20% to 25% were seen once, and the ten largest hold roughly 8.7%. Sequencing was carried out using PBMCs or a T cell subset sorted from them (not recorded which). The receptors were gathered from an adult woman who had mild COVID-19 (a few samples of this study predate the infection). Cell type and time point are not known.

V usage is TRBV18 and J usage is TRBJ2-7; 9 nucleotides agree with TRBD2. Trimming took 8 bases from V and 6 from J; bases not matched to a gene: 11. Germline assignment: CDR1 KGHSH and CDR2 LQKENI. The CDR3 spans 14 residues. The CDR3 sequence: CASTRGGRVLEQYF. The CDR3 DNA is TGTGCCAGCACCCGAGGCGGGAGGGTACTCGAGCAGTACTTC.

The chain uses TRBV2 and TRBJ1-5; no clear D. CDR1 SNHLY and CDR2 FYNNEI come from the germline V gene. V was clipped by 6 bases and J by 4 bases, with 16 bases between them. The CDR3 contains 15 residues. The CDR3 loop reads CASSYLGLNNQPQHF. CDR3 nucleotide sequence: TGTGCCAGCAGCTACCTCGGACTGAATAATCAGCCCCAGCATTTT.

This clonotype has only a few counts. V gene TRBV3-1 combines with J gene TRBJ2-7; D is possibly TRBD2 (5 bases). The germline V gene has CDR1 LGHDT and CDR2 YNNKEL (reference sequence). CDR3 length: 15 amino acids. Trimming took 1 base from V and 0 from J, leaving 10 bases between them. In nucleotides, the CDR3 is TGTGCCAGCAGCCAAGGGGTCGGGGACTCCTACGAGCAGTACTTC. Protein sequence: CASSQGVGDSYEQYF.

This clonotype was found a few times. V gene TRBV5-5 combines with J gene TRBJ2-7, with D unresolved. Trimming took off 4 bases at V and 4 bases at J, with 9 bases between the two ends. This CDR3 region has 12 residues. Germline CDR1 reads SGHKS; CDR2 reads YYEKEE (reference sequence). In nucleotides, the CDR3 is TGTGCCAGCAGCGTAGACGTGTACGAGCAGTACTTC. This gives the protein CASSVDVYEQYF.

This clonotype was seen more than once but under ten times. J is TRBJ1-2 and V is TRBV4-1; no firm D call. Germline CDR1 reads MGHRA; CDR2 reads YSYEKL. CDR3 length: 13 amino acids. Trimming removed 1 base from V and 4 bases from J, with 7 bases in between. The CDR3 DNA is TGCGCCAGCAGCCAAGCCATCGGCTATGGCTACACCTTC. Its protein is CASSQAIGYGYTF.